Listed here is a single T cell receptor (beta chain). Germline assignment: CDR1 MNHEY and CDR2 SMNVEV (reference sequence). Germline trimming cut 6 bases from V and 8 bases from J; bases unmatched to any gene: 10. The CDR3 has 14 amino acids. These data belong to a study of blood T cell repertoires in COVID-19. Across the whole study: Material from acute and convalescent COVID-19 was sourced from the United States, Italy and Spain. From T cells, B-cell-depleted T cells, or PBMCs came the material, which was cDNA or gDNA.

Per the study methods: The authors estimated nucleated cell counts from reference gene primer amplification. The protocol was immunoSEQ multiplex PCR, while the TCRdb copy is restricted to in-frame clones and leaves out a portion. V and J calls and clone size are those listed in that table; D and trimming were worked out from the DNA. This sample yields roughly 160,000 clones, of which 86% are seen a single time; 5.5% to 8% belongs to the top ten. The clonotype was recovered from a man aged 45-65 years with active or convalescent COVID-19. The sequenced sample was peripheral blood. The V and J genes are TRBV27 and TRBJ1-2; 9 bases are a match to TRBD1. The CDR3 here is CASRGQGEGKGYTF. The CDR3 bases are TGTGCCAGCAGGGGACAGGGTGAAGGGAAGGGCTACACCTTC.